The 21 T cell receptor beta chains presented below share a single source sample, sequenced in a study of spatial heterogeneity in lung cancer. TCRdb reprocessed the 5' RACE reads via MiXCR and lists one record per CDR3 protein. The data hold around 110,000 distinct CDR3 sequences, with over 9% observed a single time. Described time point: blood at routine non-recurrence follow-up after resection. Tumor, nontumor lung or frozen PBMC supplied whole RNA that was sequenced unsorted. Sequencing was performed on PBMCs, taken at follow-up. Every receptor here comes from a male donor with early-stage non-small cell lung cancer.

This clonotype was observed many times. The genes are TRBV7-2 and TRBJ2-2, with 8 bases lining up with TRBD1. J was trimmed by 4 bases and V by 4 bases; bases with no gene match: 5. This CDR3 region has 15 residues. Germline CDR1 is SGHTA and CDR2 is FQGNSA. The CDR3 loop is CASSSTGQATGELFF. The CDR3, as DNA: TGTGCCAGCAGCTCAACGGGACAGGCCACCGGGGAGCTGTTTTTT. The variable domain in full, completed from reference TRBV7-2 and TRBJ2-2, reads GAGVSQSPSNKVTEKGKDVELRCDPISGHTALYWYRQSLGQGLEFLIYFQGNSAPDKSGLPSDRFSAERTGGSVSTLTIQRTQQEDSAVYLCASSSTGQATGELFFGEGSRLTVL.

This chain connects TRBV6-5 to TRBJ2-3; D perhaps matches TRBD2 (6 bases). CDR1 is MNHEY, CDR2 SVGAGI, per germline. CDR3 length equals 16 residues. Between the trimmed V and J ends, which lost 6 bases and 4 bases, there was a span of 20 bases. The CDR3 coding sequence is TGTGCCAGCAGCAAAATGCGGGGCCTTGGGGCAGATACGCAGTATTTT. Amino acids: CASSKMRGLGADTQYF.

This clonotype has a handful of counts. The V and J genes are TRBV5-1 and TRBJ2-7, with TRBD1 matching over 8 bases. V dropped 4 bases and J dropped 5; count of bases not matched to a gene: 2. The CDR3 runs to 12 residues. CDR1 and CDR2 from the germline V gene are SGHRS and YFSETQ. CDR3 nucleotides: TGCGCCAGCAGCCCGGGACAGGACGAGCAGTACTTC. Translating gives CASSPGQDEQYF.

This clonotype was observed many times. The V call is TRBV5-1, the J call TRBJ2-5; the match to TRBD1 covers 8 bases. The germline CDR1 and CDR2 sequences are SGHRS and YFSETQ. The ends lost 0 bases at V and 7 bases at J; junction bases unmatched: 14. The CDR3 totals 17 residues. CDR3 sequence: CASSLDGDRGLEGTQYF. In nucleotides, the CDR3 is TGCGCCAGCAGCTTGGACGGCGACAGGGGTTTGGAAGGGACCCAGTACTTC.

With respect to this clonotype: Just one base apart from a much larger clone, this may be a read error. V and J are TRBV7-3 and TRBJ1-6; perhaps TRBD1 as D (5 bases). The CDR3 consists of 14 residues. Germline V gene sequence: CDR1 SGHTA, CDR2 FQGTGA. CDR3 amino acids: CASSLAGNNSTLHF. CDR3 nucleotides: TGTGCCAGCAGCTTAGCAGGGAATAATTCAACCCTCCACTTT. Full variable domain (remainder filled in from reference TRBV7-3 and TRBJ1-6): GAGVSQTPSNKVTEKGKYVELRCDPISGHTALYWYRQSLGQGPEFLIYFQGTGAADDSGLPNDRFFAVRPEGSVSTLKIQRTERGDSAVYLCASSLAGNNSTLHFGNGTRLTVT.

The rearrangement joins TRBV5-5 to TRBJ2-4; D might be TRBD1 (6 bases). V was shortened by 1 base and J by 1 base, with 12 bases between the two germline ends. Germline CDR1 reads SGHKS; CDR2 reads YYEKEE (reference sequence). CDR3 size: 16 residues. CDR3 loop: CASSLTPGQAKNIQYF. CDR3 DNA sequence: TGTGCCAGCAGCTTGACCCCCGGACAGGCCAAAAACATTCAGTACTTC.

CDR3 region: CASSHLSDDAYEQYF. CDR3 coding DNA: TGTGCCAGCAGCCACCTTAGCGATGACGCCTACGAGCAGTACTTC. The rearrangement links TRBV4-2 to TRBJ2-7; the D gene is possibly TRBD2 (5 bases). This CDR3 region has 15 residues. Germline lookup yields CDR1 LGHNA and CDR2 YNFKEQ. V dropped 3 bases and J dropped 2 bases, with 14 bases sitting between them.

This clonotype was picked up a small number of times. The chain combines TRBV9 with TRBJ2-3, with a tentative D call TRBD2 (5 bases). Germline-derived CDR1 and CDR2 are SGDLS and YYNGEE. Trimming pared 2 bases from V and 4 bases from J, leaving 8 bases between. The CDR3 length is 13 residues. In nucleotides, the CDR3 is TGTGCCAGCAGCGTGACCGGGGCAGATACGCAGTATTTT. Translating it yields CASSVTGADTQYF.

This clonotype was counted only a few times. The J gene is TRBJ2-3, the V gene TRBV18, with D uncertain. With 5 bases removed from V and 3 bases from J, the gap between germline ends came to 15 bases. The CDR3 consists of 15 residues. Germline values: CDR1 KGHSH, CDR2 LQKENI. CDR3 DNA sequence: TGTGCCAGCTCAGGGTCGATCATAGGAACAGATACGCAGTATTTT. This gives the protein CASSGSIIGTDTQYF.

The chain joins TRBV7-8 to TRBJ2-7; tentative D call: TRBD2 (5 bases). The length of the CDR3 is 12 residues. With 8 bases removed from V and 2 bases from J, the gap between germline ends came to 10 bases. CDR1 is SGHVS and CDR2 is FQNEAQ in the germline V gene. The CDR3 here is CASEGEAYEQYF. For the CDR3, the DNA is TGTGCCAGCGAGGGCGAAGCCTACGAGCAGTACTTC. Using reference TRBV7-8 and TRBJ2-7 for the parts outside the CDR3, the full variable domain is GAGVSQSPRYKVAKRGQDVALRCDPISGHVSLFWYQQALGQGPEFLTYFQNEAQLDKSGLPSDRFFAERPEGSVSTLKIQRTQQEDSAVYLCASEGEAYEQYFGPGTRLTVT.

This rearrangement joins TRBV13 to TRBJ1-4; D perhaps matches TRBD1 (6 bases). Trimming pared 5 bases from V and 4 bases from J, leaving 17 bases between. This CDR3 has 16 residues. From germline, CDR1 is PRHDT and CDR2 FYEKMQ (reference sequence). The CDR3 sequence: CASSLRRPDSNEKLFF. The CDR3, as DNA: TGTGCCAGCAGCCTCAGACGCCCGGACAGTAATGAAAAACTGTTTTTT.

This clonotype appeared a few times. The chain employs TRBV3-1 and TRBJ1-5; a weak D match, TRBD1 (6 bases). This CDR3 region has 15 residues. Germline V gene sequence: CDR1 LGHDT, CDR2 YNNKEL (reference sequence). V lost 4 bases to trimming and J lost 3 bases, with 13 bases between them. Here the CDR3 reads CASSPSTGFNQPQHF. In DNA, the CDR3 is TGTGCCAGCAGCCCATCGACAGGATTCAATCAGCCCCAGCATTTT. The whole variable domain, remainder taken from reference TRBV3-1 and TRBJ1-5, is DTAVSQTPKYLVTQMGNDKSIKCEQNLGHDTMYWYKQDSKKFLKIMFSYNNKELIINETVPNRFSPKSPDKAHLNLHINSLELGDSAVYFCASSPSTGFNQPQHFGDGTRLSIL.

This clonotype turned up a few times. CDR3 DNA: TGCAGTGCTAGAGATTTAACAGGGGGAGTGCAAGGCTACACCTTC. Translated, it gives CSARDLTGGVQGYTF. V and J are TRBV20-1 and TRBJ1-2; 8 bases match TRBD1. The CDR3 spans 15 residues. CDR1 is DFQATT, CDR2 SNEGSKA, per germline (reference sequence). Germline trimming cut 0 bases from V and 8 bases from J; bases unmatched to any gene: 11.

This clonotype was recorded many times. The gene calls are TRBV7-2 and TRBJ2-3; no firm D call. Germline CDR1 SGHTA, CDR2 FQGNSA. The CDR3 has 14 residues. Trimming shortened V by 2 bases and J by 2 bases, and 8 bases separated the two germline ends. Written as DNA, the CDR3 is TGTGCCAGCAGCTTAACCCGGGCCACAGATACGCAGTATTTT. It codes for CASSLTRATDTQYF.

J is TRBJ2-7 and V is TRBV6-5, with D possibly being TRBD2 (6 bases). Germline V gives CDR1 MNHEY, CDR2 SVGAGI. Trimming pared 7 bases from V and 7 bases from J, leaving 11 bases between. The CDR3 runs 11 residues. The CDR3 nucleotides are TGTGCCAGCAAGGGGACTTGGGAGCAGTACTTC. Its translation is CASKGTWEQYF.

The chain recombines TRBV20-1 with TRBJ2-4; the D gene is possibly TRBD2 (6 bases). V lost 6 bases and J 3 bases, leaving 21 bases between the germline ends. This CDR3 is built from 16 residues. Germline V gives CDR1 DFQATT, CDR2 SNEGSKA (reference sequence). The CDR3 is CSASRKKTGGKNIQYF. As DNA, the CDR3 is TGCAGTGCCTCCCGAAAAAAAACCGGGGGCAAAAACATTCAGTACTTC.

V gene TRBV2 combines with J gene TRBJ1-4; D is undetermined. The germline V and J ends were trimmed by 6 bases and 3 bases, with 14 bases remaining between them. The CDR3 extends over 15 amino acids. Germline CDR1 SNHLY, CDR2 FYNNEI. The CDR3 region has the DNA TGTGCCAGCAGCGGGAGGAGGAGGGCTAATGAAAAACTGTTTTTT. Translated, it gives CASSGRRRANEKLFF.

CDR3 bases: TGTGCCAGCTCACAGGGGGGACAGAACAATCAGCCCCAGCATTTT. Residues: CASSQGGQNNQPQHF. The chain employs TRBV18 and TRBJ1-5, with 7 bases aligning to TRBD1. The V segment lost 4 bases and the J segment 3 bases; nucleotides outside the gene matches: 6. This CDR3 has 15 amino acids. CDR1 is KGHSH and CDR2 is LQKENI in the germline V gene.

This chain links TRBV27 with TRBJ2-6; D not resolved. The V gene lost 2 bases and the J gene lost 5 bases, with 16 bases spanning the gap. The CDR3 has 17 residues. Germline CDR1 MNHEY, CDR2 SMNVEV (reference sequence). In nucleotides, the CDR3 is TGTGCCAGCAGTTTAGAAGGGTCCCCTTTGTGGGCCAACGTCCTGACTTTC. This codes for CASSLEGSPLWANVLTF.

Here the CDR3 reads CASRAQDRAGTEAFF. In DNA, the CDR3 is TGTGCCAGCAGAGCCCAGGACAGGGCGGGCACTGAAGCTTTCTTT. V is TRBV6-5 and J is TRBJ1-1; 8 bases map to TRBD1. Germline CDR1 is MNHEY and CDR2 is SVGAGI. The CDR3 runs to 15 residues. V lost 6 bases, J lost 4 bases, and 10 bases stayed unmatched.

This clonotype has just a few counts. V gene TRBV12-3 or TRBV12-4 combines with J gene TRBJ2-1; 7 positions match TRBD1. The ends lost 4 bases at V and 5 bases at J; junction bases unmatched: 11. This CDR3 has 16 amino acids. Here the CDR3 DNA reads TGTGCCAGCAGTTACACCGGGACAGTGATTAACAATGAGCAGTTCTTC. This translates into CASSYTGTVINNEQFF.